The 24 T cell receptor beta chains below all came from one sample that was sequenced in a study of molecular identifiers for immune sequencing clone quantification. TCRdb reanalysed the PCR reads using MiXCR and keeps one entry per CDR3 protein. The sample has 45,000 to 60,000 distinct CDR3 sequences; around 33% are singletons. Sequencing used naive CD8+ T cells from blood, with Jurkat cell RNA spiked in. Subset in this sample: FACS-sorted CD8+CD4-CCR7+CD45RA+ naive T cells. These receptors came from a human donor in good health. Some libraries in this study had Jurkat cell RNA spiked in.

The chain combines TRBV28 with TRBJ2-7; 8 bases line up with TRBD1. The CDR3 has 15 residues. From germline, CDR1 is MDHEN and CDR2 SYDVKM. Trimming cost V 2 bases and J 4 bases; bases outside gene matches: 7. In DNA, the CDR3 is TGTGCCAGCAGTTTACCGACAGGGGTGAGGTACGAGCAGTACTTC. Its translation: CASSLPTGVRYEQYF.

Note on this clonotype: At one end the junction does not follow the germline gene, possibly because of a read error. The rearrangement uses TRBV5-6 and TRBJ1-1; TRBD1 matches at 8 bases. Germline assignment: CDR1 SGHDT and CDR2 YYEEEE. This CDR3 has 15 residues. CDR3 coding DNA: TGTGCCAGCAGTTTCAGGACAGGGTTACACACTGAAGCTTCCTTT. Protein product: CASSFRTGLHTEASF. The whole variable domain, filled in from reference TRBV5-6 and TRBJ1-1, reads DAGVTQSPTHLIKTRGQQVTLRCSPKSGHDTVSWYQQALGQGPQFIFQYYEEEERQRGNFPDRFSGHQFPNYSSELNVNALLLGDSALYLCASSFRTGLHTEASFGQGTRLTVV.

The chain recombines TRBV19 with TRBJ2-7; unclear D gene. V was cut by 4 bases and J by 2 bases, with 9 bases left in between. The CDR3 consists of 13 residues. CDR1 LNHDA and CDR2 SQIVND come from the germline V gene (reference sequence). The chain's CDR3 is CASSNRAAYEQYF. DNA of the CDR3: TGTGCCAGTAGTAACCGAGCCGCCTACGAGCAGTACTTC.

This clonotype was seen many times. The J gene is TRBJ2-1, the V gene TRBV11-2; D unclear. In germline, CDR1 is SGHAT, CDR2 FQNNGV. Trimming took off 0 bases at V and 9 bases at J, with 18 bases between the two ends. The CDR3 sequence is 16 residues long. CDR3 sequence reads: CASSLDLRLSGLEQFF. The CDR3 DNA follows: TGTGCCAGCAGCTTAGATCTTAGGCTCTCTGGCCTTGAGCAGTTCTTC.

The genes are TRBV20-1 and TRBJ2-2; a possible D gene is TRBD2 (5 bases). With 0 bases removed from V and 4 bases from J, the gap between germline ends came to 9 bases. The CDR3 has 14 residues. The germline gives CDR1 DFQATT, CDR2 SNEGSKA (reference sequence). The chain's CDR3 is CSARDLEGTGELFF. DNA for the CDR3: TGCAGTGCTAGAGATCTTGAGGGCACCGGGGAGCTGTTTTTT.

As to this clonotype: A much larger clone is a single base away; this may be a read error. This chain links TRBV12-3 or TRBV12-4 with TRBJ2-1; tentatively, D is TRBD1 (5 bases). The CDR3 totals 13 residues. V lost 8 bases and J 6 bases, leaving 14 bases between the germline ends. The CDR3 DNA is TGTGCCAGCGGTTCAGGGCCTCTCAATGAGCAGTTCTTC. It codes for CASGSGPLNEQFF.

This clonotype was observed a handful of times. The rearrangement uses TRBV2 and TRBJ2-7; 10 bases are shared with TRBD1. V lost 10 bases and J lost 5; bases outside the gene matches: 8. Germline V CDR1 and CDR2: SNHLY, FYNNEI. The CDR3 covers 13 residues. CDR3 DNA: TGTGCCACAGACCGGGACAGGGGTCACGAGCAGTACTTC. Amino acid sequence: CATDRDRGHEQYF.

Concerning this clonotype: The junction does not match germline at one end; this may be a read error. The chain couples TRBV27 to TRBJ2-6; a possible D gene is TRBD2 (5 bases). The CDR3 length is 13 residues. From germline, CDR1 is MNHEY and CDR2 SMNVEV (reference sequence). CDR3 protein: CASSFGGANDLTF. DNA for the CDR3: TGTGCCAGCAGTTTTGGAGGAGCCAACGACCTGACTTTC.

Concerning this clonotype: This may be a read error: a much more frequent sequence differs by one nucleotide. It is likely a read error, because the conserved phenylalanine at the end of the CDR3 is missing. The chain employs TRBV28 and TRBJ2-3; D unclear. CDR3 length: 12 amino acids. V lost 6 bases and J lost 5, with 9 bases in between. Germline values: CDR1 MDHEN, CDR2 SYDVKM. DNA for the CDR3: TGTGCCAGCAGAAGCCTTCGAGATACGCAGTATTAT. Translated: CASRSLRDTQYY.

V gene TRBV5-4 combines with J gene TRBJ2-7; D gene ambiguous. CDR1 is SGHNT, CDR2 YYREEE, per germline (reference sequence). The CDR3 is 13 residues long. With 2 bases removed from V and 5 bases from J, the gap between germline ends came to 11 bases. Written as DNA, the CDR3 is TGTGCCAGCAGCTTAATCCCCGCCCACGAGCAGTACTTC. This gives the protein CASSLIPAHEQYF.

This clonotype was found a few times. The gene calls are TRBV4-2 and TRBJ2-3; D unclear. Germline V CDR1 and CDR2: LGHNA, YNFKEQ. This CDR3 spans 14 amino acids. The V gene lost 1 base and the J gene lost 4 bases, with 9 bases spanning the gap. CDR3 protein: CASSQGGFADTQYF. DNA of the CDR3: TGTGCCAGCAGCCAAGGGGGTTTCGCAGATACGCAGTATTTT.

J is TRBJ2-2 and V is TRBV12-3 or TRBV12-4; TRBD2 agrees at 7 bases. The junction had 15 bases not matched to a gene; V was cut back by 10 bases and J by 13 bases. The CDR3 has 13 amino acids. The DNA of the CDR3 is TGTGCCACCGATGTAAATACGGGAGGCGGGCTGTTTTTT. It is translated as CATDVNTGGGLFF.

With respect to this clonotype: A read error may be the cause here, since a much bigger clone is one base away. The chain is built from TRBV6-2 or TRBV6-3 and TRBJ1-1; no definite D call. The CDR3 contains 12 residues. CDR1 is MNHEY and CDR2 is SVGEGT in the germline V gene. Here the CDR3 reads CATEDGYTEASF. Here the CDR3 DNA reads TGTGCCACCGAGGACGGCTACACTGAAGCTTCCTTT.

This clonotype was found many times. The chain couples TRBV29-1 to TRBJ1-1; a weak D match, TRBD1 (6 bases). The V end lost 6 bases, the J end lost 4 bases, and 18 bases lay between the germline ends. The length of the CDR3 is 14 residues. Germline V gives CDR1 SQVTM, CDR2 ANQGSEA. The CDR3 sequence: CSVPEPLGGTEAFF. DNA for the CDR3: TGCAGCGTGCCGGAACCATTAGGGGGCACTGAAGCTTTCTTT.

On this clonotype itself: A much larger clone differs by one base, so this may be a read error. V usage is TRBV25-1 and J usage is TRBJ2-7; no firm D call. The CDR3 contains 8 residues. Trimming pared 11 bases from V and 3 bases from J, leaving 2 bases between. Per germline, CDR1 MGHDK and CDR2 SYGVNS. The CDR3 region is CAVYEQYF. The CDR3 DNA is TGTGCCGTCTACGAGCAGTACTTC.

The chain couples TRBV9 to TRBJ2-5; D is uncertain. V was trimmed by 0 bases and J by 2 bases, leaving 8 bases between them. Looked up from germline, CDR1 is SGDLS and CDR2 is YYNGEE. The CDR3 has 14 amino acids. CDR3 residues: CASSVDGRQETQYF. The CDR3 nucleotides read TGTGCCAGCAGCGTAGATGGAAGACAAGAGACCCAGTACTTC.

This chain joins TRBV5-6 and TRBJ2-1, with D possibly matching TRBD1 (5 bases). This CDR3 has 11 residues. Germline assignment: CDR1 SGHDT and CDR2 YYEEEE. The germline V and J ends were trimmed by 3 bases and 10 bases, with 8 bases remaining between them. For the CDR3, the DNA is TGTGCCAGCAGCTGGACATCGGAGCAGTTCTTC. Protein: CASSWTSEQFF.

This clonotype was picked up a small number of times. The rearrangement joins TRBV6-2 or TRBV6-3 to TRBJ2-3; unclear D gene. CDR3 length: 13 residues. Germline V gene sequence: CDR1 MNHEY, CDR2 SVGEGT. V was pared by 0 bases and J by 1 base, with 2 bases between. DNA of the CDR3: TGTGCCAGCAGTTACTCGGGCACAGATACGCAGTATTTT. Residues: CASSYSGTDTQYF.

The table lists this clonotype with many counts. DNA of the CDR3: TGTGCCAGCAGTTTACGTGACCTCCCTCGCGAGCAGTACTTC. This sequence encodes CASSLRDLPREQYF. The chain joins TRBV27 to TRBJ2-7; D is uncertain. V lost 2 bases, J lost 6 bases, and 14 bases lay in between. The germline CDR1 and CDR2 sequences are MNHEY and SMNVEV (reference sequence). This CDR3 contains 14 residues.

This clonotype was counted between two and nine times. The chain uses TRBV15 and TRBJ2-3; D not certain. This CDR3 is built from 16 residues. Trimming removed 7 bases at V and 0 bases at J, with 17 bases between. CDR1 and CDR2 from the germline V gene are LNHNV and YYDKDF (reference sequence). The CDR3 sequence: CATTGFTEPSTDTQYF. Written as DNA, the CDR3 is TGTGCCACCACAGGTTTCACAGAACCTAGCACAGATACGCAGTATTTT.

This clonotype was observed at least ten times. V and J are TRBV5-1 and TRBJ2-7; 7 bases are shared with TRBD1. Per the germline V gene, CDR1 is SGHRS and CDR2 is YFSETQ. The CDR3 extends over 14 amino acids. V lost 1 base to trimming and J lost 2 bases; unmatched junction nucleotides: 3. This chain's CDR3 is CASSLWQGAYEQYF. Here the CDR3 DNA reads TGCGCCAGCAGCTTGTGGCAGGGGGCCTACGAGCAGTACTTC.

This clonotype was seen more than once but under ten times. This chain's CDR3 is CASSSPEIRGTTYEQYF. CDR3 bases: TGTGCCAGCAGTTCCCCGGAAATCAGGGGTACCACCTACGAGCAGTACTTC. This chain joins TRBV28 and TRBJ2-7, with D maybe TRBD1 (6 bases). Germline lookup yields CDR1 MDHEN and CDR2 SYDVKM. Trimming shortened V by 4 bases and J by 2 bases, and 21 bases separated the two germline ends. The CDR3 is made up of 17 amino acids.

This clonotype was found many times. This chain links TRBV5-1 with TRBJ2-7; no definite D call. In germline, CDR1 is SGHRS, CDR2 YFSETQ. Trimming left V 0 bases short and J 6 bases short, with 10 bases between. CDR3 length equals 13 residues. The CDR3 reads CASSLGYSVEQYF. The CDR3 DNA sequence: TGCGCCAGCAGCTTGGGGTACAGCGTCGAGCAGTACTTC.

This clonotype was counted ten times or more. The chain is built from TRBV28 and TRBJ2-7; tentative D call: TRBD2 (6 bases). Trimming shortened V by 3 bases and J by 3 bases, and 6 bases separated the two germline ends. Per germline, CDR1 MDHEN and CDR2 SYDVKM. CDR3 length equals 12 residues. The CDR3 nucleotides are TGTGCCAGCAGTTTGGGGGGCTACGAGCAGTACTTC. It specifies CASSLGGYEQYF.